The TCR beta chain under discussion was sequenced for a study of blood T cell repertoires in COVID-19. Sequencing was performed with immunoSEQ multiplex PCR; in TCRdb, only in-frame clones are kept and a portion is missing. Of some 200,000 clones in the sample, about 89% are singletons; the top ten hold roughly 2.5%. This clone was detected only once. The CDR3 totals 18 residues. Trimming removed 3 bases at V and 7 bases at J, with 22 bases between. Germline-derived CDR1 and CDR2 are MGHRA and YSYEKL. This TCR derives from a man aged 35 to 55 with active or convalescent COVID-19. Sequencing input: peripheral blood. The genes are TRBV4-1 and TRBJ1-6; D possibly corresponds to TRBD1 (5 bases). CDR3 loop: CASSQTQGGGASNSPLHF. The CDR3 nucleotides read TGCGCCAGCAGCCAGACCCAGGGTGGTGGGGCCTCCAATTCACCCCTCCACTTT.